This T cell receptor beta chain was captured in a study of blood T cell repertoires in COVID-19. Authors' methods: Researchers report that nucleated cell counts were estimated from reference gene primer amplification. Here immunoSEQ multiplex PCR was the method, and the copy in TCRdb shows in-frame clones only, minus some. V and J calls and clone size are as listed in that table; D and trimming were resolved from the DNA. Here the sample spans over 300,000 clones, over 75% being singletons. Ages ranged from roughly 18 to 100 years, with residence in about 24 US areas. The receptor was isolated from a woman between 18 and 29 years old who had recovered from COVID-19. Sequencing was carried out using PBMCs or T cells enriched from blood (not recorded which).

The CDR3 reads CASSGQGAGTGELFF. The CDR3 DNA is TGTGCCAGCAGTGGACAGGGGGCGGGCACCGGGGAGCTGTTTTTT. This rearrangement joins TRBV2 to TRBJ2-2, with TRBD1 identical over 10 bases. In germline, CDR1 is SNHLY, CDR2 FYNNEI. This CDR3 contains 15 residues. The ends lost 4 bases at V and 4 bases at J; junction bases unmatched: 3.